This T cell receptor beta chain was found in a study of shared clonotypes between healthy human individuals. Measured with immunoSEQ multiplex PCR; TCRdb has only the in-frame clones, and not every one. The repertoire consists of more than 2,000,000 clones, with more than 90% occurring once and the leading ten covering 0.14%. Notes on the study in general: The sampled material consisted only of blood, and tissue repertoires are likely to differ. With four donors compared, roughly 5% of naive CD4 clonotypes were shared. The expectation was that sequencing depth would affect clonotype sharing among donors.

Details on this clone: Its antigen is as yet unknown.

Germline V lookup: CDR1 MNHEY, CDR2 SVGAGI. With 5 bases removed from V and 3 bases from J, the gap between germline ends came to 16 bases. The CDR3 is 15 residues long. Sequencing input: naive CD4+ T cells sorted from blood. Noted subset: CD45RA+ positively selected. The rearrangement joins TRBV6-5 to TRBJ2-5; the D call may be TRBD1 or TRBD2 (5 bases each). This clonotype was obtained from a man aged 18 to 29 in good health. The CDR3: CASSPTSLGEETQYF. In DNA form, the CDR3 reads TGTGCCAGCAGTCCTACCAGTCTGGGGGAAGAGACCCAGTACTTC.